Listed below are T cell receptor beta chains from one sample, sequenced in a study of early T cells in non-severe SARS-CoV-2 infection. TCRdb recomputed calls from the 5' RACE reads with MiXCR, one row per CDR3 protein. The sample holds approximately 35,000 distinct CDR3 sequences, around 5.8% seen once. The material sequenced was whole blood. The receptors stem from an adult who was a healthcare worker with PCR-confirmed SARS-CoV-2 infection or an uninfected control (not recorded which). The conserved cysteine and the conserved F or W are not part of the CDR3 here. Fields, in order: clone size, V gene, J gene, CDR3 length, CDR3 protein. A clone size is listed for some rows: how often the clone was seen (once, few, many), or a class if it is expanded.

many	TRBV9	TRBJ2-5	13	ASSIRDRWLETQY
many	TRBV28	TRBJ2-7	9	ASSSSYEQY
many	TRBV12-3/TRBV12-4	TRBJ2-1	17	ASSFMLSSGRAGNNEQF
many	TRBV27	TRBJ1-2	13	ASTRSQGANYGYT
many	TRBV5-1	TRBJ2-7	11	ASSLAGRAEQY
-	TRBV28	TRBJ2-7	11	ASSFPWEGEQY
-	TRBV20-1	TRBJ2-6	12	SASRGPGANVLT
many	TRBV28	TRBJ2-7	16	ASSPPDRARWEGWEQY
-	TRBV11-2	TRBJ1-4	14	ASSTRTTEIPEKLF
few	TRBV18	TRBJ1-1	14	ASSPREGQGSTEAF
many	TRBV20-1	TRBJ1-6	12	SAVRGSYNSPLH
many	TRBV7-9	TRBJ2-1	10	ASSPGQGWQF
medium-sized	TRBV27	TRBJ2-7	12	ASSLGGRGNEQY
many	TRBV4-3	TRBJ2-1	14	ASSQDGAGGLNEQF
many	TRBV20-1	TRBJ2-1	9	SATPGTEQF
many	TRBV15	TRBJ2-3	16	ATSRDGITPISTDTQY
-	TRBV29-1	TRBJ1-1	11	SVDRTLNTEAF
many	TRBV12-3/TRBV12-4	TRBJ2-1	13	ASSFRTSGNNEQF
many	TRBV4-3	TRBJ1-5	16	ASSQDLAGLYSNQPQH
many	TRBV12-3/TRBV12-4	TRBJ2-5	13	ASSFRGSGRETQY
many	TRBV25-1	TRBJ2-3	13	ATRPQGEGRDTQY
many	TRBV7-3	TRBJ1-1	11	ASSFSSGTEAF
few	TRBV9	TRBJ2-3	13	ASSVGRRSTDTQY
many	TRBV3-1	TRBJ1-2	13	ASSPQGEVNYGYT
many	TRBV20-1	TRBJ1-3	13	SASGGRGTGNTIY
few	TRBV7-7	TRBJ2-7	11	ASSLTRDYEQY
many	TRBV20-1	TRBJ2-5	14	SASGLAGGLQQTQY
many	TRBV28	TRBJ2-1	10	ASSSRLIEQF
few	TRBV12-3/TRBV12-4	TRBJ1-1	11	ASSLALGVEAF
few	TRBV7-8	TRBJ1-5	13	ASSLGGTTGQPQH
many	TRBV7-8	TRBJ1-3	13	ASRAGTGYENTIY
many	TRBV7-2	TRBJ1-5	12	ASSLERGMKPQH
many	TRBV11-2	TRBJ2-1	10	ASSFKGDRGI
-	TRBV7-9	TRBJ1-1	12	ASRAWTGNTEAF
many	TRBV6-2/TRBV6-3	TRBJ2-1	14	ASSTPRQGSYNEQF
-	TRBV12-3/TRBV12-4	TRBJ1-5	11	ASSLVGAQPQH
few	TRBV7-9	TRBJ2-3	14	ASSLQGQGITDTQY
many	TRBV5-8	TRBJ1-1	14	ASSLDRGGSNTEAF
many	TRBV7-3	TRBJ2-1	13	ASSSPGTQGNEQF
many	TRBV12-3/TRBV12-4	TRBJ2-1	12	ASSSLAGGQIRF
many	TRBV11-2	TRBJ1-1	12	ASSLVQGDTEAF
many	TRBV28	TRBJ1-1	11	ASSLNTGLEAF
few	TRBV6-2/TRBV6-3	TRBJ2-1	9	ASSYFNEQF
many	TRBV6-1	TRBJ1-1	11	ASSERGRGDAF
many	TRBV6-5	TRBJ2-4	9	ASKKGDSTH
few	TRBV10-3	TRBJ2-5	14	AIRGRTSGSGETQY
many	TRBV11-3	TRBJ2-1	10	ASSPYRDEQF
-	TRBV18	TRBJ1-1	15	ASSPRTGGQSGTEAF
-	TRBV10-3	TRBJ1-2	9	ATRRTDGYT
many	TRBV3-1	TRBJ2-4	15	ASTPLGPMAAKNIQY
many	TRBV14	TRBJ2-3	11	ASSAPLTDTQY
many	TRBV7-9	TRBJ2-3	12	ASSLTTSTDTQY
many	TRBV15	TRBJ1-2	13	ATSRDKGQGYGYT
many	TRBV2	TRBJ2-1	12	ASSAQSGMYEQF
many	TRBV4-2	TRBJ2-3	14	ASSQDGGRAGDTQY